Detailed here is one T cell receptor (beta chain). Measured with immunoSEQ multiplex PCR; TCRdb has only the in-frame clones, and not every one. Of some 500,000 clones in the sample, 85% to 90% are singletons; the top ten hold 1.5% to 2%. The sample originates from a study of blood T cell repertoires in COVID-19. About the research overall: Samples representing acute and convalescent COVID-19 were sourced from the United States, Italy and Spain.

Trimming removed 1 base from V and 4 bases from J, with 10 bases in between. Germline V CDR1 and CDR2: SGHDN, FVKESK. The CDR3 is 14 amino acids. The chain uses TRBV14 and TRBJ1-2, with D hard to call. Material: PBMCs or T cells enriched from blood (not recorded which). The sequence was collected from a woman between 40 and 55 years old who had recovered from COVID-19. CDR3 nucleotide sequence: TGTGCCAGCAGCCAAGGCCAGGCGACCTATGGCTACACCTTC. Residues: CASSQGQATYGYTF.